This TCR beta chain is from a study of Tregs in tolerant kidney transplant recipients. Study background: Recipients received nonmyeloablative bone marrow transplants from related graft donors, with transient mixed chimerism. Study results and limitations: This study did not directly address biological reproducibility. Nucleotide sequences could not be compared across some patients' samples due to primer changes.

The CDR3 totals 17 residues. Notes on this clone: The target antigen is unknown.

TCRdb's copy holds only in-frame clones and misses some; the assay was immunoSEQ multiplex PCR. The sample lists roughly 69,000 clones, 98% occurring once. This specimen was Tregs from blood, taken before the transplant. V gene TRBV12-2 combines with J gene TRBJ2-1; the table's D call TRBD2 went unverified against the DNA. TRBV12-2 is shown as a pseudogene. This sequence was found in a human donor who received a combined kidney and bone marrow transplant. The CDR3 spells CASRLEGLAGGDNEQFF. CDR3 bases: TGTGCAAGTCGCTTAGAAGGACTAGCGGGAGGCGACAATGAGCAGTTCTTC.